A single sample is the source of the 30 T cell receptor beta chains below, sequenced in a study of identical twins. One entry per CDR3 protein results from TCRdb running MiXCR on the 5' RACE reads. The table has roughly 720,000 distinct CDR3 sequences, over 15% seen once. This sample also appeared in a second study, on T cells expressing NK-cell markers.

The sample taken for sequencing was PBMCs. The receptors derive from a woman in her late teens or twenties in good health.

This chain links TRBV6-5 with TRBJ2-6; a weak D match, TRBD1 (6 bases). Germline assignment: CDR1 MNHEY and CDR2 SVGAGI. V dropped 3 bases and J dropped 4 bases, with 13 bases sitting between them. CDR3 length: 16 amino acids. This CDR3 reads CASSYLSGVGANVLTF. Here the CDR3 DNA reads TGTGCCAGCAGTTATTTATCAGGGGTCGGGGCCAACGTCCTGACTTTC.

This chain links TRBV11-2 with TRBJ2-5; perhaps TRBD1 as D (7 bases). CDR3 size: 17 residues. Germline CDR1 and CDR2: SGHAT and FQNNGV. V lost 0 bases to trimming and J lost 5 bases, with 19 bases between them. The CDR3 bases are TGTGCCAGCAGCTTAGATAGCGGAGGCTCCAGGGGGGAGACCCAGTACTTC. Amino acid sequence: CASSLDSGGSRGETQYF.

The V gene is TRBV20-1, the J gene TRBJ1-6; TRBD1 aligns across 8 bases. Trimming removed 5 bases from V and 9 bases from J; junction bases left unmatched: 9. Germline V gene data show CDR1 as DFQATT and CDR2 as SNEGSKA (reference sequence). The CDR3 consists of 14 residues. Written as DNA, the CDR3 is TGCAGTGCTCAGATGACAGGGGCCAGTTCACCCCTCCACTTT. As protein: CSAQMTGASSPLHF.

The rearrangement uses TRBV12-3 or TRBV12-4 and TRBJ2-6, with D possibly called TRBD1 or TRBD2 (5 bases each). The CDR3 contains 15 residues. Between the trimmed V and J ends, which lost 8 bases and 4 bases, there was a span of 15 bases. The CDR3 DNA follows: TGTGCCAGCTGTGGCGAGGGGTCCGGGGCCAACGTCCTGACTTTC. Translated, it gives CASCGEGSGANVLTF.

This clonotype was counted a few times. The chain combines TRBV12-3 or TRBV12-4 with TRBJ2-5, with unresolved D. This CDR3 contains 11 residues. Trimming removed 6 bases from V and 10 bases from J, with 12 bases in between. CDR3 amino acids: CASSLLSGQYF. CDR3 nucleotide sequence: TGTGCCAGCAGCCTCCTCTCGGGCCAGTACTTC.

This clonotype was seen a few times. The rearrangement joins TRBV6-2 or TRBV6-3 to TRBJ2-1; TRBD1 aligns across 11 bases. This CDR3 has 15 residues. Germline V gives CDR1 MNHEY, CDR2 SVGEGT. Unmatched junction bases numbered 8, after V lost 5 bases and J lost 8 bases. Written as DNA, the CDR3 is TGTGCCAGCAGTGGCCGGGACAGGGGGAAGCATGAGCAGTTCTTC. Amino acid sequence: CASSGRDRGKHEQFF.

This clonotype was recorded a few times. The gene calls are TRBV7-9 and TRBJ2-1; 7 bases are a match to TRBD2. The trim removed 4 bases at V and 3 bases at J, leaving 6 bases unmatched. Per the germline V gene, CDR1 is SEHNR and CDR2 is FQNEAQ (reference sequence). The CDR3 spans 15 residues. Here the CDR3 reads CASSSGLGDYNEQFF. The CDR3 nucleotides read TGTGCCAGCAGCTCAGGACTAGGGGACTACAATGAGCAGTTCTTC.

V is TRBV20-1 and J is TRBJ2-3; D tentatively reads TRBD1 or TRBD2 (5 bases each). Germline V gene lookup returns CDR1 DFQATT and CDR2 SNEGSKA (reference sequence). V lost 0 bases and J lost 0, with 10 bases in between. The CDR3 contains 15 residues. For the CDR3, the DNA is TGCAGTGCTAGAGACCGGGACCTTAGCACAGATACGCAGTATTTT. It translates to CSARDRDLSTDTQYF.

This clonotype has a handful of counts. V is TRBV14 and J is TRBJ1-4, with D hard to call. Germline CDR1 is SGHDN and CDR2 is FVKESK. The CDR3 runs to 13 residues. V was trimmed by 6 bases and J by 5 bases, leaving 10 bases between them. The CDR3: CASSIGRNEKLFF. Here the CDR3 DNA reads TGTGCCAGCAGTATTGGTCGCAATGAAAAACTGTTTTTT.

The chain employs TRBV25-1 and TRBJ1-4; D is undetermined. The germline V gene encodes CDR1 MGHDK and CDR2 SYGVNS. V was clipped by 3 bases and J by 5 bases, with 13 bases between them. This CDR3 has 15 residues. The CDR3 loop is CASSETSRRNEKLFF. The CDR3 nucleotides read TGTGCCAGCAGTGAGACGAGTCGAAGAAATGAAAAACTGTTTTTT.

The chain is built from TRBV20-1 and TRBJ2-1; TRBD2 matches at 10 bases. The CDR3 is 16 residues long. The junction had 6 bases not matched to a gene; V was cut back by 0 bases and J by 4 bases. Germline V CDR1 and CDR2: DFQATT, SNEGSKA (reference sequence). The chain's CDR3 is CSAREVSSGRYNEQFF. CDR3 sequence (DNA): TGCAGTGCTAGAGAGGTATCTAGCGGGAGATACAATGAGCAGTTCTTC.

This clonotype showed up just a few times. This chain joins TRBV12-3 or TRBV12-4 and TRBJ1-6, with D tentatively TRBD1 (5 bases). The CDR3 runs to 14 residues. Trimming took off 3 bases at V and 10 bases at J, with 13 bases between the two ends. CDR3 coding DNA: TGTGCCAGCAGTTTCGGGACCAGAGACTCACCCCTCCACTTT. Translating gives CASSFGTRDSPLHF.

The chain uses TRBV20-1 and TRBJ2-7, with 11 bases lining up with TRBD2. The CDR3 loop spans 14 amino acids. Germline CDR1 and CDR2: DFQATT and SNEGSKA (reference sequence). The V gene end was trimmed by 6 bases and the J gene end by 7 bases; junction bases not matched to a gene: 11. CDR3: CSARPSGRSWEQYF. CDR3 DNA: TGCAGTGCCCGCCCTAGCGGGAGGTCTTGGGAGCAGTACTTC.

V gene TRBV27 combines with J gene TRBJ1-1; D uncertain. The V end lost 5 bases, the J end lost 3 bases, and 10 bases lay between the germline ends. This CDR3 has 13 amino acids. Germline V CDR1 and CDR2: MNHEY, SMNVEV (reference sequence). The CDR3 reads CASSNLGYTEAFF. In DNA, the CDR3 is TGTGCCAGCAGTAATCTGGGGTACACTGAAGCTTTCTTT.

This clonotype was seen more than once but under ten times. The genes are TRBV5-1 and TRBJ2-5; TRBD1 matches 8 bases. There are 16 residues in the CDR3. Trimming took 4 bases from V and 5 from J; bases not matched to a gene: 13. Germline-derived CDR1 and CDR2 are SGHRS and YFSETQ. Here the CDR3 reads CASSTGQGTNRETQYF. The CDR3 DNA reads TGCGCCAGCAGCACCGGACAGGGAACCAACAGGGAGACCCAGTACTTC.

This clonotype was detected only a few times. The chain has TRBV7-4 and TRBJ2-5; no clear D gene. With 5 bases removed from V and 2 bases from J, the gap between germline ends came to 9 bases. The V gene's germline CDR1 is SGHVT and CDR2 SQSDAQ. The CDR3 loop spans 13 amino acids. CDR3 coding DNA: TGTGCCAGCAGCCCCCCGGAACAAGAGACCCAGTACTTC. Translation: CASSPPEQETQYF.

In this sample, this clonotype turned up a few times. CDR3 sequence: CASTPWGGTSYEQYF. The CDR3 coding sequence is TGTGCCAGCACCCCTTGGGGCGGGACGTCCTACGAGCAGTACTTC. This sequence joins TRBV12-3 or TRBV12-4 and TRBJ2-7; D is possibly TRBD2 (6 bases). The length of the CDR3 is 15 residues. V was clipped by 7 bases and J by 1 base, with 17 bases between them.

The CDR3 reads CASSRWTGEQFF. The CDR3 DNA reads as TGTGCCAGCAGCCGTTGGACGGGGGAGCAGTTCTTC. V gene TRBV5-6 combines with J gene TRBJ2-1; D is perhaps TRBD2 (5 bases). In germline, CDR1 is SGHDT, CDR2 YYEEEE. V was clipped by 4 bases and J by 10 bases, with 12 bases between them. This CDR3 has 12 amino acids.

The chain employs TRBV5-1 and TRBJ2-7, with D tentatively TRBD1 (7 bases). Germline V gives CDR1 SGHRS, CDR2 YFSETQ. The CDR3 extends over 15 amino acids. V was clipped by 3 bases and J by 4 bases, with 17 bases between them. The CDR3 sequence is CASSYYSRGDYEQYF. CDR3 DNA: TGCGCCAGCAGCTACTATAGCAGGGGGGATTACGAGCAGTACTTC.

This clonotype was seen ten or more times. The chain couples TRBV20-1 to TRBJ2-5; the D call may be TRBD1 or TRBD2 (5 bases each). Trimming cost V 5 bases and J 5 bases, with 12 bases left between them. Germline V gene lookup returns CDR1 DFQATT and CDR2 SNEGSKA (reference sequence). This CDR3 region has 12 residues. In nucleotides, the CDR3 is TGCAGTGCTTCGGGGCCTGGGGAGACCCAGTACTTC. Translated: CSASGPGETQYF.

There are a few counts of this clonotype. V usage is TRBV10-3 and J usage is TRBJ2-5; no definite D call. V dropped 5 bases and J dropped 1 base, with 8 bases sitting between them. The CDR3 sequence is 13 residues long. Germline V lookup: CDR1 ENHRY, CDR2 SYGVKD. The CDR3 sequence: CAISSESQETQYF. The CDR3 nucleotides read TGTGCCATCAGTTCGGAGAGCCAAGAGACCCAGTACTTC.

As to this clonotype: A junction end diverges from the germline sequence, so it may reflect a read error. J is TRBJ2-7 and V is TRBV13; possibly TRBD1 or TRBD2 for D (6 bases each). From germline, CDR1 is PRHDT and CDR2 FYEKMQ (reference sequence). CDR3 size: 15 residues. The CDR3 sequence: CASSLGLGGSSEQYF. The CDR3 DNA sequence: TGTGCCAGCAGCTTAGGGCTGGGGGGCTCCTCCGAGCAGTACTTC.

The chain links TRBV7-2 to TRBJ2-2; D is unclear. V shed 5 bases and J shed 5 bases, with 9 bases lying between them. Looked up from germline, CDR1 is SGHTA and CDR2 is FQGNSA. This CDR3 contains 13 residues. The CDR3, as DNA: TGTGCCAGCAGCCCTCTGTGGACCGGGGAGCTGTTTTTT. Residues: CASSPLWTGELFF.

This clonotype has only a few counts. The rearrangement joins TRBV5-1 to TRBJ2-3; a possible D gene is TRBD1 (6 bases). The V gene's germline CDR1 is SGHRS and CDR2 YFSETQ. The CDR3 totals 16 residues. V was shortened by 3 bases and J by 0 bases, with 14 bases between the two germline ends. This CDR3 reads CASSWRTATSTDTQYF. In nucleotides, the CDR3 is TGCGCCAGCAGCTGGCGGACAGCTACTAGCACAGATACGCAGTATTTT.

This clonotype was picked up a small number of times. The chain carries TRBV7-9 and TRBJ1-6; 10 positions agree with TRBD1. This CDR3 is 16 amino acids long. The germline gives CDR1 SEHNR, CDR2 FQNEAQ (reference sequence). The trim removed 1 base at V and 8 bases at J, leaving 5 bases unmatched. CDR3 loop: CASSLVGQGRDSPLHF. The CDR3 bases are TGTGCCAGCAGCTTAGTGGGACAGGGGAGGGATTCACCCCTCCACTTT.

The chain carries TRBV12-3 or TRBV12-4 and TRBJ2-2; no reliable D call. The CDR3 spans 13 residues. Deletions cut 4 bases from V and 7 bases from J, with 10 bases between. For the CDR3, the DNA is TGTGCCAGCAGTTCGCCGGACGGCGGGGAGCTGTTTTTT. Protein: CASSSPDGGELFF.

The chain links TRBV12-3 or TRBV12-4 to TRBJ1-4, with 8 bases matching TRBD1. Germline trimming cut 5 bases from V and 8 bases from J; bases unmatched to any gene: 10. The CDR3 extends over 15 amino acids. The CDR3, as DNA: TGTGCCAGCAGTCATAACAGGGGGGCTCGGGAAAAACTGTTTTTT. Residues: CASSHNRGAREKLFF.

The chain uses TRBV29-1 and TRBJ1-2; no firm D call. This CDR3 contains 16 residues. Germline-derived CDR1 and CDR2 are SQVTM and ANQGSEA. V was clipped by 6 bases and J by 2 bases, with 22 bases between them. CDR3: CSVVSHGLIRNYGYTF. Here the CDR3 DNA reads TGCAGCGTGGTTTCCCATGGACTTATTAGGAACTATGGCTACACCTTC.

This clonotype has a handful of counts. The rearrangement joins TRBV27 to TRBJ2-3; 8 bases are a match to TRBD2. V was clipped by 7 bases and J by 2 bases; unmatched bases: 8. Germline V lookup: CDR1 MNHEY, CDR2 SMNVEV (reference sequence). This CDR3 spans 15 amino acids. CDR3 loop: CASKVAGGSTDTQYF. In nucleotides, the CDR3 is TGTGCCAGCAAAGTGGCGGGAGGATCCACAGATACGCAGTATTTT.

The chain links TRBV5-5 to TRBJ2-2; 7 bases line up with TRBD2. V was pared by 0 bases and J by 5 bases, with 13 bases of the junction left unmatched. From germline, CDR1 is SGHKS and CDR2 YYEKEE (reference sequence). The CDR3 spans 18 residues. The CDR3 DNA follows: TGTGCCAGCAGCTTGGAAGTCCACGGCGGGGGTCGGACCGGGGAGCTGTTTTTT. Translated: CASSLEVHGGGRTGELFF. Based on the CDR3 plus reference TRBV5-5 and TRBJ2-2, the full variable domain is DAGVTQSPTHLIKTRGQQVTLRCSPISGHKSVSWYQQVLGQGPQFIFQYYEKEERGRGNFPDRFSARQFPNYSSELNVNALLLGDSALYLCASSLEVHGGGRTGELFFGEGSRLTVL.